A selection of T cell receptor beta chains follows, all from one sample in a study of prognosis after radiotherapy for stage I lung cancer. Each CDR3 protein is one row after TCRdb ran MiXCR on the multiplex PCR reads. Of roughly 20,000 distinct CDR3 sequences listed, approximately 39% are singletons. The sequencing used PBMCs, collected before or after stereotactic body radiation therapy (not recorded which). These receptors originate from a donor aged 50 or older with non-small cell lung cancer. CDR3s include the opening cysteine and the closing phenylalanine or tryptophan. A D gene is named only where the DNA matches it firmly. Size is stated for part of the rows, as once, few or many counts, or as a class when the clone is expanded.

abundance	v_gene	j_gene	d_gene	CDR3nt	CDR3aa
few	TRBV4-1	TRBJ2-2	-	TGCGCCAGCAGCCAAGATCTGGCACTAGTCGTGGCCGGGGAGCTGCTTTTT	CASSQDLALVVAGELLF
few	TRBV18	TRBJ2-2	-	TGTGCCAGCTCACCTGTAGAAAACGGAGTCACCGGGGAGCTGTTTTTT	CASSPVENGVTGELFF
-	TRBV6-1	TRBJ2-7	TRBD1	TGTGCCAGCAGAGGGAGGGACAGGGACTACGAGCAGTACTTC	CASRGRDRDYEQYF
many	TRBV12-5	TRBJ2-1	-	TGTGCTAGTGGTTTGGCGGGAGCCCTCTACAATGAGCAGTTCTTC	CASGLAGALYNEQFF
-	TRBV2	TRBJ1-2	-	TGTTTCACAAACGCTGGATCCGGCTACAGGGTGGGCTACACCTTC	CFTNAGSGYRVGYTF
many	TRBV3-1	TRBJ1-2	-	TGTGCCAGCAGCCAAGCCGGGGGCCTCTATGGCTACACCTTC	CASSQAGGLYGYTF
many	TRBV9	TRBJ2-3	-	TGTGCCAGCAGCGTAGTGGAGACAGATACGCAGTATTTT	CASSVVETDTQYF
-	TRBV6-4	TRBJ2-2	-	TGTGCCAGCAGCGGGAGTCCCTGTACCGTGGAGCTGTTTTTT	CASSGSPCTVELFF
-	TRBV27	TRBJ2-7	TRBD2	TGTGCCAGTCACGCGGGGGGGGAGAGGGACGAGCAGTACTTC	CASHAGGERDEQYF
-	TRBV6-2/TRBV6-3	TRBJ2-7	-	TGTGCCAGCAGTCCAGGTGGTGGGTACGAGCAGTACTTC	CASSPGGGYEQYF
-	TRBV5-1	TRBJ2-7	TRBD2	TGCGCCAGCAGCTTGTCTAGCGGGGGAGCTTACGAGCAGTACTTC	CASSLSSGGAYEQYF
-	TRBV20-1	TRBJ1-2	-	TGCAGTGCTAGAGTGGTCCGGGAACAGGGATATTATGGCTACACCTTC	CSARVVREQGYYGYTF
many	TRBV10-2	TRBJ2-7	TRBD1	TGCGCCAGCAGTTCAGCAGACAGGGGAGGCGAGCAGTACTTC	CASSSADRGGEQYF
many	TRBV6-2/TRBV6-3	TRBJ2-3	TRBD2	TGTGCCCTGATAGCGGGAGGAGGGCTCACAGATACGCAGTATTTT	CALIAGGGLTDTQYF
many	TRBV15	TRBJ2-4	TRBD1	TGTGCCACCAGCAGAGACCGGACAGGGGCCCTCATTCAGTACTTC	CATSRDRTGALIQYF
many	TRBV24-1	TRBJ2-1	TRBD2	TGTGCCACCAGTGTACTAGCGGGTGGGTACAATGAGCAGTTCTTC	CATSVLAGGYNEQFF
many	TRBV27	TRBJ2-1	-	TGTGCCAGCAGTTCAGCAGCCTCGGGCAATGAGCAGTTCTTC	CASSSAASGNEQFF